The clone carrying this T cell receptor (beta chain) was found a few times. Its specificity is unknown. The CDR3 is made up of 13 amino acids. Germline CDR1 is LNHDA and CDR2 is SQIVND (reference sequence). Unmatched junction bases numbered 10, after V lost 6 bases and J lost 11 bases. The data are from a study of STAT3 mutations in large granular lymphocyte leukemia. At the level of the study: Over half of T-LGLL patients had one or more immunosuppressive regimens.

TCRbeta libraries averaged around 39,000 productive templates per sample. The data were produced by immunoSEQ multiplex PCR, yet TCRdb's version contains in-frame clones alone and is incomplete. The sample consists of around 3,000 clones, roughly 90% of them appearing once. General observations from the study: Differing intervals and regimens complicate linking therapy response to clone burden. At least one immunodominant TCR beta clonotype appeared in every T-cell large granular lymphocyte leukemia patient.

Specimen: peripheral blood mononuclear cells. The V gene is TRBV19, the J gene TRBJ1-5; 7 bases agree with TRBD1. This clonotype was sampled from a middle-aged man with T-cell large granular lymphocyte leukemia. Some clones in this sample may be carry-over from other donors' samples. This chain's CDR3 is CASRGGAGGSQHF. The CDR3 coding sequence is TGTGCCAGTAGGGGCGGGGCAGGGGGATCCCAGCATTTT.